These T cell receptor beta chains were read from a single sample in a study of blood T cell repertoires in COVID-19. Measured with immunoSEQ multiplex PCR; TCRdb has only the in-frame clones, and not every one. This table has roughly 460,000 clones, about 90% appearing once. What was sequenced was peripheral blood. These receptors were collected from a man aged 18 to 29 with COVID-19, enrolled during active disease. CDR3s include the opening cysteine and the closing phenylalanine or tryptophan. The order of the fields is D gene, J gene, clone size, V gene, CDR3 DNA, CDR3 protein. A D gene is named only where the DNA matches it firmly. Only part of the rows carry a size: once, few, many, or a class if the clone is expanded.

d_call: TRBD1
j_call: TRBJ2-7
clone_size: few
v_call: TRBV5-5
cdr3_nt: TGTGCCAGCAGCACGCAACAGGGGGCCTACGAGCAGTACTTC
cdr3_aa: CASSTQQGAYEQYF

d_call: TRBD2
j_call: TRBJ2-2
clone_size: NA
v_call: TRBV11-2
cdr3_nt: TGTGCCAGCAGTTTTAGCGGGAGGGCGAACACCGGGGAGCTGTTTTTT
cdr3_aa: CASSFSGRANTGELFF

d_call: NA
j_call: TRBJ2-5
clone_size: NA
v_call: TRBV7-7
cdr3_nt: TGTGCTAGCTCCCTTGGGGGGCAAGAGACCCAGTACTTC
cdr3_aa: CASSLGGQETQYF

d_call: NA
j_call: TRBJ2-3
clone_size: NA
v_call: TRBV7-4
cdr3_nt: TGTGCCAGCAGCTATGGGCAGAACTCCTCCTACACAGAATACACAGATACGCAGTATTTT
cdr3_aa: CASSYGQNSSYTEYTDTQYF

d_call: TRBD1
j_call: TRBJ1-2
clone_size: NA
v_call: TRBV11-2
cdr3_nt: TGTGCCAGCAGCTTGGGACAGGACTATGGCTACACCTTC
cdr3_aa: CASSLGQDYGYTF

d_call: NA
j_call: TRBJ2-2
clone_size: NA
v_call: TRBV6-6
cdr3_nt: TGTGCCAGCAGAGTAGGTTCTCAGGTCGGGGAGCTGTTTTTT
cdr3_aa: CASRVGSQVGELFF

d_call: TRBD2
j_call: TRBJ2-2
clone_size: NA
v_call: TRBV2
cdr3_nt: TGTGCCAGCACCCCTAGCGGAAACACCGGGGAGCTGTTTTTT
cdr3_aa: CASTPSGNTGELFF

d_call: TRBD2
j_call: TRBJ2-1
clone_size: NA
v_call: TRBV7-2
cdr3_nt: TGTGCCAGCAGCTTTAGCGGGTTTTCCTACAATGAGCAGTTCTTC
cdr3_aa: CASSFSGFSYNEQFF

d_call: TRBD2
j_call: TRBJ2-3
clone_size: NA
v_call: TRBV28
cdr3_nt: TGTGCCAGCAGTTTACTAGCGGGAGGGCAAGATACGCAGTATTTT
cdr3_aa: CASSLLAGGQDTQYF

d_call: NA
j_call: TRBJ2-2
clone_size: NA
v_call: TRBV20-1
cdr3_nt: TGCAGTGCTAGTTTGGGGGGGAACACCGGGGAGCTGTTTTTT
cdr3_aa: CSASLGGNTGELFF

d_call: NA
j_call: TRBJ2-5
clone_size: NA
v_call: TRBV14
cdr3_nt: TGTGCCAGCGCCCTGGTACGGGAGACCCAGTACTTC
cdr3_aa: CASALVRETQYF

d_call: NA
j_call: TRBJ1-1
clone_size: NA
v_call: TRBV5-1
cdr3_nt: TGCGCCAGCTCGCGTTTACTGGGGACGGGACTCCGAATAGGAGCTTTCTTT
cdr3_aa: CASSRLLGTGLRIGAFF

d_call: NA
j_call: TRBJ1-1
clone_size: NA
v_call: TRBV19
cdr3_nt: TGTGCCAGTAGTATGTTCTCTGTGAACACTGAAGCTTTCTTT
cdr3_aa: CASSMFSVNTEAFF

d_call: TRBD2
j_call: TRBJ2-7
clone_size: once
v_call: TRBV24-1
cdr3_nt: TGTGCCACCAGTGACCCTAGCGGGAGGGACTCCTACGAGCAGTACTTC
cdr3_aa: CATSDPSGRDSYEQYF

d_call: TRBD1
j_call: TRBJ2-3
clone_size: NA
v_call: TRBV15
cdr3_nt: TGTGCCACCAGCAGTGAATACAGGGGATGGAGTACAGATACGCAGTATTTT
cdr3_aa: CATSSEYRGWSTDTQYF

d_call: NA
j_call: TRBJ1-5
clone_size: NA
v_call: TRBV25-1
cdr3_nt: TGTGCCAGCAGTGAATCTGTAGGGGGCAATCAGCCCCAGCATTTT
cdr3_aa: CASSESVGGNQPQHF

d_call: TRBD1
j_call: TRBJ1-3
clone_size: NA
v_call: TRBV3-1/TRBV3-2
cdr3_nt: TGTGCCAGCAGCCTCAGACAGGGGGCGAGCGGAAACACCATATATTTT
cdr3_aa: CASSLRQGASGNTIYF

d_call: NA
j_call: TRBJ1-3
clone_size: NA
v_call: TRBV28
cdr3_nt: TGTGCCAGCAGGGGCAACGGAAACACCATATATTTT
cdr3_aa: CASRGNGNTIYF

d_call: NA
j_call: TRBJ2-4
clone_size: NA
v_call: TRBV29-1
cdr3_nt: TGCAGCTTTCAGGATCTAGCCAAAAACATTCAGTACTTC
cdr3_aa: CSFQDLAKNIQYF

d_call: TRBD2
j_call: TRBJ2-5
clone_size: NA
v_call: TRBV2
cdr3_nt: TGTGCCAGCAGTAAGGGACTAGCGGGGGGGAAGAAAGAGACCCAGTACTTC
cdr3_aa: CASSKGLAGGKKETQYF

d_call: TRBD2
j_call: TRBJ2-3
clone_size: NA
v_call: TRBV7-8
cdr3_nt: TGTGCCAGCAGCTGGGGTTCACTAGCGGAGAGACTCACAGATACGCAGTATTTT
cdr3_aa: CASSWGSLAERLTDTQYF

d_call: TRBD2
j_call: TRBJ2-3
clone_size: NA
v_call: TRBV6-5
cdr3_nt: TGTGCCTCTAAGGGACTAGCGAGAGATACGCAGTATTTT
cdr3_aa: CASKGLARDTQYF

d_call: TRBD2
j_call: TRBJ2-7
clone_size: NA
v_call: TRBV5-5
cdr3_nt: TGTGCCAGCAGCCTCCGGACTAGCGGGGGGCGGTACGAGCAGTACTTC
cdr3_aa: CASSLRTSGGRYEQYF

d_call: NA
j_call: TRBJ2-5
clone_size: NA
v_call: TRBV7-9
cdr3_nt: TGTGCCAGCAGCTTGGGGCGGATCCAAGAGACCCAGTACTTC
cdr3_aa: CASSLGRIQETQYF

d_call: NA
j_call: TRBJ2-7
clone_size: once
v_call: TRBV11-2
cdr3_nt: TGTGCCAGCAGCTTAGGTGGACAGTATCCCTACGAGCAGTACTTC
cdr3_aa: CASSLGGQYPYEQYF

d_call: TRBD2
j_call: TRBJ2-1
clone_size: NA
v_call: TRBV24-1
cdr3_nt: TGTGCCACCGCCCCTCTGGGACGGGAGGGGGATTCTGAGCAGTTCTTC
cdr3_aa: CATAPLGREGDSEQFF

d_call: NA
j_call: TRBJ1-3
clone_size: NA
v_call: TRBV2
cdr3_nt: TGTGCCAGCAGGAAGACAGGAGCCTCTGGAAACACCATATATTTT
cdr3_aa: CASRKTGASGNTIYF

d_call: TRBD1
j_call: TRBJ1-2
clone_size: few
v_call: TRBV12-3/TRBV12-4
cdr3_nt: TGTGCCAGCACCCTCGGACAGGCAGGCGGCTACACCTTC
cdr3_aa: CASTLGQAGGYTF

d_call: NA
j_call: TRBJ2-2
clone_size: NA
v_call: TRBV11-3
cdr3_nt: TGTGCCAGCAGCTGGGGCCAAAACACCGGGGAGCTGTTTTTT
cdr3_aa: CASSWGQNTGELFF

d_call: TRBD2
j_call: TRBJ2-3
clone_size: NA
v_call: TRBV29-1
cdr3_nt: TGCAGCTATGGACTAGTGCTTAGCACAGATACGCAGTATTTT
cdr3_aa: CSYGLVLSTDTQYF

d_call: NA
j_call: TRBJ2-7
clone_size: once
v_call: TRBV11-2
cdr3_nt: TGTGCCAGCAGCTTAGATATCCGGACAGAAGTCCCCTACGAGCAGTACTTC
cdr3_aa: CASSLDIRTEVPYEQYF

d_call: NA
j_call: TRBJ2-5
clone_size: NA
v_call: TRBV30
cdr3_nt: TGTGCCTGGAGTTTGTTTAGACACAGGCAAGAGACCCAGTACTTC
cdr3_aa: CAWSLFRHRQETQYF

d_call: TRBD1
j_call: TRBJ2-1
clone_size: NA
v_call: TRBV29-1
cdr3_nt: TGCAGCGTTGATCAGGGGGACAGGTCCTACAATGAGCAGTTCTTC
cdr3_aa: CSVDQGDRSYNEQFF

d_call: NA
j_call: TRBJ1-4
clone_size: NA
v_call: TRBV30
cdr3_nt: TGTGCCTGGAGTGACGGAGTTAATGAAAAACTGTTTTTT
cdr3_aa: CAWSDGVNEKLFF